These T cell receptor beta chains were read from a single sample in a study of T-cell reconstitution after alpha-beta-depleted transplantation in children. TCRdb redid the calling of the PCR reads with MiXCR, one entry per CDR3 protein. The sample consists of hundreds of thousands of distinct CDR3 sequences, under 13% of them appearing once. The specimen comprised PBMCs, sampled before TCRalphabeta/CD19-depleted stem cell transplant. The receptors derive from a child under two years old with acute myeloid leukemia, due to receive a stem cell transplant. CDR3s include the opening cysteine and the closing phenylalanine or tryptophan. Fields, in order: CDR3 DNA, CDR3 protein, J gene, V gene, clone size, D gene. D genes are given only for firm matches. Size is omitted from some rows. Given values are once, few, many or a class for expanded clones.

CDR3 DNA: TGTGCCTGGAGTATTCAAGGCCACGAGCAGTACTTC; CDR3 protein: CAWSIQGHEQYF; J gene: TRBJ2-7; V gene: TRBV30; clone size: few; D gene: NA
CDR3 DNA: TGCGCCAGCAGCCAAGATGCCAGGGGGGGGACAGATACGCAGTATTTT; CDR3 protein: CASSQDARGGTDTQYF; J gene: TRBJ2-3; V gene: TRBV4-3; clone size: many; D gene: NA
CDR3 DNA: TGTGCCAGTAGTACCCAGGTCCTAGCCTACGAGCAGTACTTC; CDR3 protein: CASSTQVLAYEQYF; J gene: TRBJ2-7; V gene: TRBV19; clone size: many; D gene: NA
CDR3 DNA: TGCAGTGCGCGCCCCGGGACAGGTATCTACGAGCAGTACTTC; CDR3 protein: CSARPGTGIYEQYF; J gene: TRBJ2-7; V gene: TRBV20-1; clone size: many; D gene: TRBD1
CDR3 DNA: TGTGCCAGCAGCTTATGGGCAGACGGGGAAGCTTTCTTT; CDR3 protein: CASSLWADGEAFF; J gene: TRBJ1-1; V gene: TRBV7-3; clone size: NA; D gene: NA
CDR3 DNA: TGCAGCGCTCTGGGCGGGAGCACAGATACGCAGTATTTT; CDR3 protein: CSALGGSTDTQYF; J gene: TRBJ2-3; V gene: TRBV29-1; clone size: many; D gene: NA
CDR3 DNA: TGTGCCAGCAGTTTTGGGGGAAATGGAAACACCATATATTTT; CDR3 protein: CASSFGGNGNTIYF; J gene: TRBJ1-3; V gene: TRBV12-3/TRBV12-4; clone size: NA; D gene: NA
CDR3 DNA: TGTACCAGCAGCCTTTTAGAGACCCATTACTTC; CDR3 protein: CTSSLLETHYF; J gene: TRBJ2-5; V gene: TRBV3-1; clone size: once; D gene: NA
CDR3 DNA: TGTGCCAATCTCCCGGGACAGGGGGCCGGGGAGCTGTTTTTT; CDR3 protein: CANLPGQGAGELFF; J gene: TRBJ2-2; V gene: TRBV5-4; clone size: once; D gene: TRBD1
CDR3 DNA: TGCAGTGCTGTCGCAATACAGGGGGCAGGTTCACCCCTCCACTTT; CDR3 protein: CSAVAIQGAGSPLHF; J gene: TRBJ1-6; V gene: TRBV20-1; clone size: many; D gene: TRBD1
CDR3 DNA: TGCGCCAGCAGCTGGGGGTCAGGAGCTAGCTCCTACGAGCAGTACTTC; CDR3 protein: CASSWGSGASSYEQYF; J gene: TRBJ2-7; V gene: TRBV5-1; clone size: NA; D gene: NA
CDR3 DNA: TGCGCCAGCAGCTTTGGACAGGGGACGGAGACCCAGTACTTC; CDR3 protein: CASSFGQGTETQYF; J gene: TRBJ2-5; V gene: TRBV5-1; clone size: NA; D gene: TRBD1
CDR3 DNA: TGCAGCGTTGAAAGGGGGGACTATGGCTACACCTTC; CDR3 protein: CSVERGDYGYTF; J gene: TRBJ1-2; V gene: TRBV29-1; clone size: many; D gene: NA
CDR3 DNA: TGTGCCAGCAGCGAACAGGGCACCATCACCGGGGAGCTGTTTTTT; CDR3 protein: CASSEQGTITGELFF; J gene: TRBJ2-2; V gene: TRBV7-9; clone size: many; D gene: NA
CDR3 DNA: TGTGCCAGCAGTTTTAGGGGGCGGACAGATACGCAGTATTTT; CDR3 protein: CASSFRGRTDTQYF; J gene: TRBJ2-3; V gene: TRBV28; clone size: many; D gene: TRBD1
CDR3 DNA: TGCGCCAGCAGCTCGGGGACCAGCAATGAGCAGTTCTTC; CDR3 protein: CASSSGTSNEQFF; J gene: TRBJ2-1; V gene: TRBV5-1; clone size: NA; D gene: NA
CDR3 DNA: TGCAGTGCTACTTCCCGGGACAGCTACGAGCAGTACTTC; CDR3 protein: CSATSRDSYEQYF; J gene: TRBJ2-7; V gene: TRBV20-1; clone size: many; D gene: TRBD1
CDR3 DNA: TGTGCCAGCAGCTTTACGACGAGCACAGATACGCAGTATTTT; CDR3 protein: CASSFTTSTDTQYF; J gene: TRBJ2-3; V gene: TRBV7-6; clone size: many; D gene: NA
CDR3 DNA: TGCGCCAGCAGCTTGGCCACTGGGGCCAACGTCCTGACTTTC; CDR3 protein: CASSLATGANVLTF; J gene: TRBJ2-6; V gene: TRBV5-1; clone size: many; D gene: NA
CDR3 DNA: TGTGCCAGCAGCTTAGTGTCCCTTCCCAGCTCCTACGAGCAGTACTTC; CDR3 protein: CASSLVSLPSSYEQYF; J gene: TRBJ2-7; V gene: TRBV7-2; clone size: many; D gene: NA
CDR3 DNA: TGTGCCAGCAGTAGTCCGGGACAGGGGAACACTGAAGCTTTCTTT; CDR3 protein: CASSSPGQGNTEAFF; J gene: TRBJ1-1; V gene: TRBV12-3/TRBV12-4; clone size: many; D gene: TRBD1
CDR3 DNA: TGTGCCAGCAGCTCAGGGGCCGCCAGAAATGAGCAGTTCTTC; CDR3 protein: CASSSGAARNEQFF; J gene: TRBJ2-1; V gene: TRBV5-5; clone size: many; D gene: NA
CDR3 DNA: TGTGCCAGCAGCTTAGGGGACAGTGCAACTAATGAAAAACTGTTTTTT; CDR3 protein: CASSLGDSATNEKLFF; J gene: TRBJ1-4; V gene: TRBV7-2; clone size: many; D gene: TRBD1
CDR3 DNA: TGCGCCAGCAGCTTTGGCCCGGGATGGGACGAGCAGTACTTC; CDR3 protein: CASSFGPGWDEQYF; J gene: TRBJ2-7; V gene: TRBV5-1; clone size: many; D gene: NA
CDR3 DNA: TGTGCCAGCAGTCTCTACAGGGTGAAGGGGACTGAAGCTTTCTTT; CDR3 protein: CASSLYRVKGTEAFF; J gene: TRBJ1-1; V gene: TRBV12-3/TRBV12-4; clone size: NA; D gene: NA
CDR3 DNA: TGTGCCATCAGTGCACTGGACACAATGAACACTGAAGCTTTCTTT; CDR3 protein: CAISALDTMNTEAFF; J gene: TRBJ1-1; V gene: TRBV10-3; clone size: many; D gene: NA
CDR3 DNA: TGCAGTGCCCACGTGTTGGGCGCGGGCGGGGAGCTGTTTTTT; CDR3 protein: CSAHVLGAGGELFF; J gene: TRBJ2-2; V gene: TRBV20-1; clone size: many; D gene: NA
CDR3 DNA: TGTGCCAGCTACAGGGGGCAGACCGGGGAGCTGTTTTTT; CDR3 protein: CASYRGQTGELFF; J gene: TRBJ2-2; V gene: TRBV12-3/TRBV12-4; clone size: many; D gene: TRBD1
CDR3 DNA: TGTGCCAGCAGTTTAGCGCTAGCGGGAGGGGCCCTCACAGATACGCAGTATTTT; CDR3 protein: CASSLALAGGALTDTQYF; J gene: TRBJ2-3; V gene: TRBV12-3/TRBV12-4; clone size: many; D gene: TRBD2
CDR3 DNA: TGTGCCAGCAGCTTAGGTTCGGTGGTCCGGGGAGCTTTCTTT; CDR3 protein: CASSLGSVVRGAFF; J gene: TRBJ1-1; V gene: TRBV7-9; clone size: many; D gene: NA
CDR3 DNA: TGCGCCAGCAGCCGCTACGGCGGTTTATCGGACATTCAGTACTTC; CDR3 protein: CASSRYGGLSDIQYF; J gene: TRBJ2-4; V gene: TRBV4-3; clone size: few; D gene: NA
CDR3 DNA: TGTGCCAGCAGCTTGGAGCGGGGCCGCACTGAAGCTTTCTTT; CDR3 protein: CASSLERGRTEAFF; J gene: TRBJ1-1; V gene: TRBV5-6; clone size: NA; D gene: NA
CDR3 DNA: TGTGCCAGCAGTTTATCGTTCAGGAACACTGAAGCTTTCTTT; CDR3 protein: CASSLSFRNTEAFF; J gene: TRBJ1-1; V gene: TRBV27; clone size: many; D gene: NA
CDR3 DNA: TGTGCCACCAGCACCCCTAGGACCGAGCAGTACTTC; CDR3 protein: CATSTPRTEQYF; J gene: TRBJ2-7; V gene: TRBV15; clone size: many; D gene: NA
CDR3 DNA: TGTGCCAGCAGCGGAGGACCAGCAGGAGCCCCGGGGTACGAGCAGTACTTC; CDR3 protein: CASSGGPAGAPGYEQYF; J gene: TRBJ2-7; V gene: TRBV7-8; clone size: NA; D gene: NA
CDR3 DNA: TGTGCCAGCAGCTTAGTGGGACTATTCTACGAGCAGTACTTC; CDR3 protein: CASSLVGLFYEQYF; J gene: TRBJ2-7; V gene: TRBV11-2; clone size: many; D gene: TRBD2
CDR3 DNA: TGTGCCAGCAGCTTGGGTGGAGGGGGCGCGTTAAATGAGCAGTTCTTC; CDR3 protein: CASSLGGGGALNEQFF; J gene: TRBJ2-1; V gene: TRBV5-8; clone size: many; D gene: NA
CDR3 DNA: TGTGCCACGCAACTGGGGGCCAATGAGCAGTTCTTC; CDR3 protein: CATQLGANEQFF; J gene: TRBJ2-1; V gene: TRBV24-1; clone size: many; D gene: NA
CDR3 DNA: TGTGCCAGTAGTAAACACTTGGCCTACGAGCAGTACTTC; CDR3 protein: CASSKHLAYEQYF; J gene: TRBJ2-7; V gene: TRBV19; clone size: many; D gene: NA
CDR3 DNA: TGTGCCAGCAGCCCGGGACAGGGACAAGGCGAGCAGTACTTC; CDR3 protein: CASSPGQGQGEQYF; J gene: TRBJ2-7; V gene: TRBV21-1; clone size: many; D gene: NA
CDR3 DNA: TGTGCCAGCGAGGGAGGCACAGATACGCAGTATTTT; CDR3 protein: CASEGGTDTQYF; J gene: TRBJ2-3; V gene: TRBV12-3/TRBV12-4; clone size: many; D gene: NA
CDR3 DNA: TGCAGTGCTAGGGGCTCCGGGACAGGGTCCTACTGGCAGTACTTC; CDR3 protein: CSARGSGTGSYWQYF; J gene: TRBJ2-7; V gene: TRBV20-1; clone size: many; D gene: TRBD1
CDR3 DNA: TGTGCCAGCAGAAACAGGGTAGGCTCCTACAATGAGCAGTTCTTC; CDR3 protein: CASRNRVGSYNEQFF; J gene: TRBJ2-1; V gene: TRBV28; clone size: NA; D gene: NA
CDR3 DNA: TGCAGTGCGCAGCCGGGACTAGCGGGAGGCAATGAGCAGTTCTTC; CDR3 protein: CSAQPGLAGGNEQFF; J gene: TRBJ2-1; V gene: TRBV20-1; clone size: NA; D gene: TRBD2
CDR3 DNA: TGTGCCAGCAGTCGGGAATCCTCCTATAATTCACCCCTCCACTTT; CDR3 protein: CASSRESSYNSPLHF; J gene: TRBJ1-6; V gene: TRBV12-3/TRBV12-4; clone size: many; D gene: NA
CDR3 DNA: TGCAGTGGGGGTGAACAGCCCCAGCATTTT; CDR3 protein: CSGGEQPQHF; J gene: TRBJ1-5; V gene: TRBV20-1; clone size: NA; D gene: NA
CDR3 DNA: TGTGCCAGCAGATCAACAGGGGCTCCCACAGATACGCAGTATTTT; CDR3 protein: CASRSTGAPTDTQYF; J gene: TRBJ2-3; V gene: TRBV28; clone size: many; D gene: TRBD1
CDR3 DNA: TGTGCCAGCAGCCCCACTAGCGGGGGGGACACCGGGGAGCTGTTTTTT; CDR3 protein: CASSPTSGGDTGELFF; J gene: TRBJ2-2; V gene: TRBV7-2; clone size: NA; D gene: TRBD2
CDR3 DNA: TGTGCCACCAGTGGGGCTAGCGGAAATTACAATGAGCAGTTCTTC; CDR3 protein: CATSGASGNYNEQFF; J gene: TRBJ2-1; V gene: TRBV24-1; clone size: NA; D gene: TRBD2
CDR3 DNA: TGCAGTGCTACACAAATACAGCGAAGGTTCAGCTCCTATAATTCACCCCTCCACTTT; CDR3 protein: CSATQIQRRFSSYNSPLHF; J gene: TRBJ1-6; V gene: TRBV20-1; clone size: few; D gene: NA
CDR3 DNA: TGTGCCAGCAGCCCCGGGAGGGCCACAGATACGCAGTATTTT; CDR3 protein: CASSPGRATDTQYF; J gene: TRBJ2-3; V gene: TRBV3-1; clone size: many; D gene: TRBD2
CDR3 DNA: TGTGCCAGCTCACCACCGAGTCCGAATAATGAGCAGTTCTTC; CDR3 protein: CASSPPSPNNEQFF; J gene: TRBJ2-1; V gene: TRBV18; clone size: NA; D gene: NA
CDR3 DNA: TGTGCCAGCAGCCCCTCCGGGACGAGCTACGAGCAGTACTTC; CDR3 protein: CASSPSGTSYEQYF; J gene: TRBJ2-7; V gene: TRBV28; clone size: many; D gene: NA
CDR3 DNA: TGTGCCTGGAATTGGGGTCAGGGCTACGAGCAGTACTTC; CDR3 protein: CAWNWGQGYEQYF; J gene: TRBJ2-7; V gene: TRBV30; clone size: few; D gene: NA
CDR3 DNA: TGTGCCAGCAGCGCGGGACACAGGAACTCCTACGAGCAGTACTTC; CDR3 protein: CASSAGHRNSYEQYF; J gene: TRBJ2-7; V gene: TRBV7-9; clone size: many; D gene: NA